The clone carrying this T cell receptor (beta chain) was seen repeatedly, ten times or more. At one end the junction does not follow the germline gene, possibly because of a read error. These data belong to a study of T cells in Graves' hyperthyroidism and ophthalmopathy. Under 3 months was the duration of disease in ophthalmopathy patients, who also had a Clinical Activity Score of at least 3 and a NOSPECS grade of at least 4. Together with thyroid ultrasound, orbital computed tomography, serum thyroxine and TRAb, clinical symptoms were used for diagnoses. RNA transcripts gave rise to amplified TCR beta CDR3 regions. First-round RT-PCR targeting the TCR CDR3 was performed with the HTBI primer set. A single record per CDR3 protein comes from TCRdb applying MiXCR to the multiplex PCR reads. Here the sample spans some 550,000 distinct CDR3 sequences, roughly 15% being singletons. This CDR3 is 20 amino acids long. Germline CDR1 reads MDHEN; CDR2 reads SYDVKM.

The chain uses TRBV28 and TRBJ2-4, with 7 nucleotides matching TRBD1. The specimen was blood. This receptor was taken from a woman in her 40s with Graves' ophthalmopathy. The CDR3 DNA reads TGTGCCAGCAGTTTATTCCTAGGACAGGTCGTCGCTGAATCCAAGAACATTCAGTACTTC. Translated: CASSLFLGQVVAESKNIQYF. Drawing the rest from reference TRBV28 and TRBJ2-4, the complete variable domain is DVKVTQSSRYLVKRTGEKVFLECVQDMDHENMFWYRQDPGLGLRLIYFSYDVKMKEKGDIPEGYSVSREKKERFSLILESASTNQTSMYLCASSLFLGQVVAESKNIQYFGAGTRLSVL.